The clone carrying this T cell receptor (beta chain) is medium-sized by share. V was pared by 4 bases and J by 11 bases, with 24 bases between. This CDR3 comprises 15 residues. In germline, CDR1 is SGHKS, CDR2 YYEKEE (reference sequence). The data were obtained in a study of radiation and T cells in renal cell carcinoma. Described treatment: 15 Gy SBRT to primary tumor, nephrectomy 4 weeks later. Some clones are missing from TCRdb's copy, which holds only in-frame ones; the method was immunoSEQ multiplex PCR. In the table there are tens of thousands of clones, roughly half of which are singletons. The sample was tumor tissue, taken from a patient whose treatment included radiotherapy and nephrectomy. This clonotype was obtained from a woman between 45 and 65 years old with renal cell carcinoma. The chain employs TRBV5-5 and TRBJ1-1, with a possible D match to TRBD1 (5 bases). CDR3 nucleotides: TGTGCCAGCAGCCAACGGGACCGCCTCTCCATGGTGGCTTTCTTT. It translates to CASSQRDRLSMVAFF.